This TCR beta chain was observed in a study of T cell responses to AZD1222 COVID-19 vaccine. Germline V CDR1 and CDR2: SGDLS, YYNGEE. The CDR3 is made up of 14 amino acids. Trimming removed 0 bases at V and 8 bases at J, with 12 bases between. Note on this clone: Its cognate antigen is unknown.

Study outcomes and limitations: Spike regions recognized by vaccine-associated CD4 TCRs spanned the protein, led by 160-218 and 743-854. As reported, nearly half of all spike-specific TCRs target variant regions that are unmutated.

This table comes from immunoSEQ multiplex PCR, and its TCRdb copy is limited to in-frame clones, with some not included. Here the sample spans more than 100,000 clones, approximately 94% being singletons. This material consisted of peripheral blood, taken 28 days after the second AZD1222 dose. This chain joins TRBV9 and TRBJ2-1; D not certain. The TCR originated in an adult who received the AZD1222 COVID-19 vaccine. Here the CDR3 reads CASSVGGSGYEQFF. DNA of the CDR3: TGTGCCAGCAGCGTAGGTGGTAGTGGGTATGAGCAGTTCTTC. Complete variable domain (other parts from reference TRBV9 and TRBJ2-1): DSGVTQTPKHLITATGQRVTLRCSPRSGDLSVYWYQQSLDQGLQFLIQYYNGEERAKGNILERFSAQQFPDLHSELNLSSLELGDSALYFCASSVGGSGYEQFFGPGTRLTVL.